The 9 T cell receptor beta chains below all came from one sample that was sequenced in a study of blood T cell repertoires in COVID-19. TCRdb keeps only in-frame clones here, not all; method: immunoSEQ multiplex PCR. Of a few hundred thousand clones listed, 70% to 90% are singletons. The sequenced sample consisted of PBMCs or T cells enriched from blood (not recorded which). Receptor source: a man aged 25 to 40 who had recovered from COVID-19.

This clone is a singleton in its sample. The rearrangement joins TRBV4-1 to TRBJ1-2, with D unresolved. Germline CDR1 MGHRA, CDR2 YSYEKL. Trimming pared 0 bases from V and 4 bases from J, leaving 9 bases between. CDR3 length: 14 amino acids. This CDR3 is CASSQDVRVYGYTF. The CDR3 coding sequence is TGCGCCAGCAGCCAAGATGTTCGGGTCTATGGCTACACCTTC.

The chain joins TRBV27 to TRBJ2-7, with D perhaps TRBD1 (5 bases). The CDR3 has 14 residues. Per the germline V gene, CDR1 is MNHEY and CDR2 is SMNVEV (reference sequence). V shed 3 bases and J shed 5 bases, with 14 bases lying between them. CDR3 sequence reads: CASSFSQGIHEQYF. The CDR3 bases are TGTGCCAGCAGTTTTAGCCAGGGAATCCACGAGCAGTACTTC.

As concerns this clone: The sample has other DNA sequences that encode this CDR3 too. This chain connects TRBV12-3 or TRBV12-4 to TRBJ1-2; D is unclear. The ends were cut back, 6 bases at V and 4 bases at J, with 6 bases in the middle. The CDR3 runs to 11 residues. DNA of the CDR3: TGTGCCAGCAGCCGAGGCTATGGCTACACCTTC. Translating gives CASSRGYGYTF.

This chain connects TRBV19 to TRBJ2-4, with 10 positions matching TRBD1. The germline V gene encodes CDR1 LNHDA and CDR2 SQIVND (reference sequence). V was clipped by 7 bases and J by 6 bases; unmatched bases: 6. This CDR3 comprises 14 residues. This CDR3 is CASTSTGGTNIQYF. In DNA form, the CDR3 reads TGTGCCAGTACGTCGACAGGGGGCACAAACATTCAGTACTTC. Full variable domain (rest looked up from reference TRBV19 and TRBJ2-4): DGGITQSPKYLFRKEGQNVTLSCEQNLNHDAMYWYRQDPGQGLRLIYYSQIVNDFQKGDIAEGYSVSREKKESFPLTVTSAQKNPTAFYLCASTSTGGTNIQYFGAGTRLSVL.

The genes are TRBV9 and TRBJ1-4; 8 bases are shared with TRBD1. Germline trimming cut 0 bases from V and 6 bases from J; bases unmatched to any gene: 4. The CDR3 consists of 15 residues. In germline, CDR1 is SGDLS, CDR2 YYNGEE. CDR3 protein: CASSVAGTGHEKLFF. The CDR3 DNA sequence: TGTGCCAGCAGCGTAGCTGGGACAGGTCATGAAAAACTGTTTTTT.

The chain combines TRBV30 with TRBJ2-1; 8 bases fit TRBD1. Germline CDR1 GTSNPN, CDR2 SVGIG (reference sequence). After removal of 5 bases from V and 6 bases from J, the junction contained 12 bases not matched to a gene. CDR3 length equals 15 residues. CDR3 sequence: CAWAPGTGGSNEQFF. CDR3 in DNA: TGTGCCTGGGCTCCCGGGACAGGAGGGTCCAATGAGCAGTTCTTC.

This sequence joins TRBV19 and TRBJ1-3; the D is unclear. Trimming took 3 bases from V and 3 from J, leaving 12 bases between them. This CDR3 comprises 15 residues. Germline V gene sequence: CDR1 LNHDA, CDR2 SQIVND (reference sequence). This CDR3 reads CASSIVGVYGNTIYF. CDR3 sequence (DNA): TGTGCCAGTAGTATCGTCGGGGTTTATGGAAACACCATATATTTT.

The genes are TRBV5-6 and TRBJ2-3; 8 nucleotides align to TRBD2. The CDR3 loop spans 17 amino acids. J was trimmed by 0 bases and V by 3 bases; bases with no gene match: 9. Germline V gives CDR1 SGHDT, CDR2 YYEEEE. CDR3 region: CASSSAPAGASTDTQYF. The CDR3 nucleotides are TGTGCCAGCAGCTCTGCCCCAGCGGGGGCTAGCACAGATACGCAGTATTTT. Filled out from reference TRBV5-6 and TRBJ2-3, the complete variable domain reads DAGVTQSPTHLIKTRGQQVTLRCSPKSGHDTVSWYQQALGQGPQFIFQYYEEEERQRGNFPDRFSGHQFPNYSSELNVNALLLGDSALYLCASSSAPAGASTDTQYFGPGTRLTVL.

The CDR3: CASKSQGATNEKLFF. CDR3 nucleotide sequence: TGTGCCAGTAAATCCCAGGGGGCAACTAATGAAAAACTGTTTTTT. The chain employs TRBV19 and TRBJ1-4; 7 bases match TRBD1. Unmatched junction bases numbered 5, after V lost 7 bases and J lost 0 bases. Germline V lookup: CDR1 LNHDA, CDR2 SQIVND (reference sequence). The CDR3 covers 15 residues. Full variable domain (missing parts from reference TRBV19 and TRBJ1-4): DGGITQSPKYLFRKEGQNVTLSCEQNLNHDAMYWYRQDPGQGLRLIYYSQIVNDFQKGDIAEGYSVSREKKESFPLTVTSAQKNPTAFYLCASKSQGATNEKLFFGSGTQLSVL.